A selection of T cell receptor beta chains follows, all from one sample in a study of radiation and T cells in renal cell carcinoma. This table comes from immunoSEQ multiplex PCR, and its TCRdb copy is limited to in-frame clones, with some not included. The sample records some 150,000 clones, roughly 87% being singletons. Sequences were derived from blood, sampled from a patient whose treatment included radiotherapy and nephrectomy. The receptors stem from a woman aged 45-59 years with renal cell carcinoma. The CDR3 runs from the conserved cysteine through the conserved F or W. Fields, in order: J gene, V gene, clone size, D gene, CDR3 DNA, CDR3 protein. D genes are given only for firm matches. Some rows have no size entry. The others give once, few or many, or a class for an expanded clone.

>TRBJ2-1|TRBV5-1|NA|NA
TGCGCCAGCAGCTTGGAGAGTAGAACCTACAATGAGCAGTTCTTC
CASSLESRTYNEQFF
>TRBJ1-1|TRBV6-5|NA|NA
TGTGCCAGCAGTTACTCACGGGAGAACACTGAAGCTTTCTTT
CASSYSRENTEAFF
>TRBJ1-1|TRBV2|NA|NA
TGTGCCAGCAGTGAAGCGCGACAGAACACTGAAGCTTTCTTT
CASSEARQNTEAFF
>TRBJ2-6|TRBV19|once|NA
TGTGCCAGTAGCGGGCGCCTCTCTGGGGCCAACGTCCTGACTTTC
CASSGRLSGANVLTF
>TRBJ2-7|TRBV6-5|NA|NA
TGTGCCAGCAGTTACTTTCTCGGGAGCTCCTACGAGCAGTACTTC
CASSYFLGSSYEQYF
>TRBJ1-5|TRBV2|NA|NA
TGTGCCAGCAGTGAAAGGGCCAATAGCAATCAGCCCCAGCATTTT
CASSERANSNQPQHF
>TRBJ1-6|TRBV6-4|NA|NA
TGTGCCAGCAGGGCCGTAGGCGGTAATTCACCCCTCCACTTT
CASRAVGGNSPLHF
>TRBJ2-3|TRBV5-6|NA|NA
TGTGCCAGCAGCTTGAGGGGTGGGGCAGATACGCAGTATTTT
CASSLRGGADTQYF
>TRBJ1-5|TRBV2|NA|TRBD1
TGTGCCAGCACCAACAGGGGAAGGGAGCCCCAGCATTTT
CASTNRGREPQHF
>TRBJ1-2|TRBV10-3|NA|TRBD1
TGTGCCATCAGTGATGACAGGGAGTCCTATGGCTACACCTTC
CAISDDRESYGYTF
>TRBJ2-7|TRBV30|once|TRBD2
TGTGCCTGGAGTCCGGGACTAGTCATCTCCTACGAGCAGTACTTC
CAWSPGLVISYEQYF
>TRBJ1-6|TRBV5-1|NA|NA
TGCGCCAGCAGACTATGGACAGACGATAATTCACCCCTCCACTTT
CASRLWTDDNSPLHF
>TRBJ2-2|TRBV6-6|NA|NA
TGTGCCAGCAGATGGGACACCATGAACACCGGGGAGCTGTTTTTT
CASRWDTMNTGELFF
>TRBJ2-5|TRBV5-1|NA|TRBD2
TGCGCCAGCACTCTCACTAGCGGGTTAAAAGAGACCCAGTACTTC
CASTLTSGLKETQYF
>TRBJ1-4|TRBV5-4|NA|TRBD1
TGTGCCAGCAGCACGCCGACAGGGGCAGGGGAAAAACTGTTTTTT
CASSTPTGAGEKLFF
>TRBJ2-1|TRBV7-9|NA|NA
TGTGCCAGCAGTATGGGGGGCGCGGGGAATGAGCAGTTCTTC
CASSMGGAGNEQFF
>TRBJ1-6|TRBV25-1|NA|NA
TGTGCCAGCAGTACTTCCCTTTCACCCCTCCACTTT
CASSTSLSPLHF
>TRBJ1-1|TRBV19|NA|TRBD1
TGTGCCAGTAGTATAGATCCAGGGGGGAACACTGAAGCTTTCTTT
CASSIDPGGNTEAFF
>TRBJ2-3|TRBV11-2|NA|NA
TGTGCCAGCAGCCGTACGGGTTCGGCTTGGGCAGATACGCAGTATTTT
CASSRTGSAWADTQYF
>TRBJ1-2|TRBV4-2|NA|TRBD1
TGTGCCAGCAGCCAAGAAGAGGGGGCACACTATGGCTACACCTTC
CASSQEEGAHYGYTF
>TRBJ2-3|TRBV6-5|NA|TRBD2
TGTGCCAGCAGTTTAGCGGGTTCTAGCACAGATACGCAGTATTTT
CASSLAGSSTDTQYF
>TRBJ2-1|TRBV19|medium-sized|TRBD2
TGTGCCAGTAGCCGGACTAGCGGGGATTACAATGAGCAGTTCTTC
CASSRTSGDYNEQFF
>TRBJ1-2|TRBV5-1|NA|TRBD1
TGCGCCAGCAGCTTGATGGGGACAGCACCCTCTTTGTATGGCTACACCTTC
CASSLMGTAPSLYGYTF
>TRBJ1-1|TRBV5-1|NA|NA
TGCGCCAGCAGCTTGGGGGGACCGAACACTGAAGCTTTCTTT
CASSLGGPNTEAFF
>TRBJ1-6|TRBV2|NA|TRBD1
TGTGCCAGCAGTGAAAGGACAGGGAATTCACCCCTCCACTTT
CASSERTGNSPLHF
>TRBJ1-2|TRBV4-1|once|TRBD1
TGCGCCAGCAGCCCGGACAGGGCGCGCCCTAACTATGGCTACACCTTC
CASSPDRARPNYGYTF
>TRBJ2-7|TRBV6-6|NA|TRBD1
TGTGCCAGCAGCGCCGGGACAGGGACATACGAGCAGTACTTC
CASSAGTGTYEQYF
>TRBJ1-2|TRBV19|few|NA
TGTGCCAGTATCGGCGGGAATAACTATGGCTACACCTTC
CASIGGNNYGYTF
>TRBJ1-6|TRBV6-4|NA|NA
TGTGCCAGCAGTGAACAGGTTACAAATTCACCCCTCCACTTT
CASSEQVTNSPLHF
>TRBJ1-6|TRBV6-5|few|NA
TGTGCCAGCAGTTACGGGCAGGGTATGTGGCCCCTCCACTTT
CASSYGQGMWPLHF
>TRBJ1-6|TRBV19|NA|TRBD1
TGTGCCAGTTGCTCGGACAGGGCCGGGAATTCACCCCTCCACTTT
CASCSDRAGNSPLHF
>TRBJ1-1|TRBV5-6|NA|NA
TGTGCCAGCAGCAGGGGCTGGTTGAACACTGAAGCTTTCTTT
CASSRGWLNTEAFF
>TRBJ1-2|TRBV6-5|NA|TRBD1
TGTGCCAGCAGACTTCAGGGGGTTAACTATGGCTACACCTTC
CASRLQGVNYGYTF
>TRBJ2-2|TRBV6-5|NA|TRBD1
TGTGCCAGCAGTTACGGACAGGGGGCCGGGGAGCTGTTTTTT
CASSYGQGAGELFF
>TRBJ1-2|TRBV6-1|NA|NA
TGTGCCAGCAGTGAATGGAGCTATGGCTACACCTTC
CASSEWSYGYTF
>TRBJ1-1|TRBV7-9|NA|NA
TGTGCCAGCAGCTTAGCGCTCGTCAGGGAGGCTGGAAACACTGAAGCTTTCTTT
CASSLALVREAGNTEAFF
>TRBJ1-4|TRBV11-3|NA|NA
TGTGCCAGCAGGAAGCGGGTTAAAAGTGAAAAACTGTTTTTT
CASRKRVKSEKLFF
>TRBJ2-7|TRBV5-1|NA|TRBD1
TGCGCCAGCAGCTTGATCAGTGGGGGACAGCACTACGAGCAGTACTTC
CASSLISGGQHYEQYF
>TRBJ2-3|TRBV15|few|TRBD1
TGTGCCACCAGCAGATTTCCTCGGACAGGGGCCACAGATACGCAGTATTTT
CATSRFPRTGATDTQYF
>TRBJ1-5|TRBV2|few|NA
TGTGCCAGCAGCGCGACAGGCAATCAGCCCCAGCATTTT
CASSATGNQPQHF
>TRBJ1-1|TRBV5-1|once|TRBD1
TGCGCCAGCAGCTTGGGGGCACAGGGGGTGAACACTGAAGCTTTCTTT
CASSLGAQGVNTEAFF
>TRBJ2-5|TRBV30|NA|NA
TGTGCCTGGAGTGGGGGACCTTTAGTAGTAAGCGGGTCCCAGTACTTC
CAWSGGPLVVSGSQYF
>TRBJ2-2|TRBV5-1|NA|NA
TGCGCCAGCAGCTCTCACCTCAGGGCTAAGGACACCGGGGAGCTGTTTTTT
CASSSHLRAKDTGELFF
>TRBJ1-2|TRBV10-2|NA|NA
TGCGCCAGCAGCCTACAGGGAGAGGTCGGGGGCTACACCTTC
CASSLQGEVGGYTF
>TRBJ1-2|TRBV9|NA|NA
TGTGCCAGCAGCACCTGGGGGGGAGACCACTATGGCTACACCTTC
CASSTWGGDHYGYTF
>TRBJ1-4|TRBV9|NA|NA
TGTGCCAGCAGCGTAGCCGTAGGGCAGGATGAAAAACTGTTTTTT
CASSVAVGQDEKLFF
>TRBJ2-7|TRBV6-5|once|NA
TGTGCCAGCAGTTACTCGATCAGGGGCCTCTCCACTCGGTACTTC
CASSYSIRGLSTRYF